Listed below are T cell receptor beta chains from one sample, sequenced in a study of T cell responses to AZD1222 COVID-19 vaccine. Using immunoSEQ multiplex PCR, the repertoire was profiled, and TCRdb retains in-frame clones only, with some absent. The sample lists 95,000 to 120,000 clones; roughly nine tenths were seen once. The sequencing here drew on peripheral blood, taken on day 0 of MenACWY control vaccination. These receptors came from an adult in good health. Each CDR3 is given with its conserved first and last residue. Fields, in order: clone size, D gene, V gene, CDR3 length, J gene, CDR3 DNA, CDR3 protein. D genes are given only for firm matches. Where a row states a size, it is once, few, many or the class of an expanded clone; other rows omit it.

.	.	TRBV28	13	TRBJ2-1	TGTGCCAGCGAAAAAGGGGGTTACAATGAGCAGTTCTTC	CASEKGGYNEQFF
once	.	TRBV11-2	14	TRBJ2-3	TGTGCCAGCAGCTTAGGTACGACGGTTAATACGCAGTATTTT	CASSLGTTVNTQYF
large	.	TRBV19	12	TRBJ1-2	TGTGCCAGTACCCCAGATAACTATGGCTACACCTTC	CASTPDNYGYTF
.	.	TRBV9	14	TRBJ2-5	TGTGCCAGCAGCGTAGGGGGTGACCAAGAGACCCAGTACTTC	CASSVGGDQETQYF
once	TRBD1	TRBV2	15	TRBJ2-7	TGTGCCAGCAGTGAACTGGACAGGGGATCTCGGGAGCAGTACTTC	CASSELDRGSREQYF
.	TRBD1	TRBV28	18	TRBJ2-4	TGTGCCAGCAGTCCCCGGGACAGGGGAACCCTAGCCAAAAACATTCAGTACTTC	CASSPRDRGTLAKNIQYF
.	TRBD1	TRBV19	14	TRBJ1-1	TGTGCCAGTAGTGCGCGACAGGGGATCCCTGAAGCTTTCTTT	CASSARQGIPEAFF
.	.	TRBV20-1	11	TRBJ1-2	TGCAGTGCCACGGACTCTAATGGCTACACCTTC	CSATDSNGYTF
once	TRBD2	TRBV3-1/TRBV3-2	14	TRBJ2-7	TGTGCCAGCAGCCAAATGCCGGGGGGCTACGAGCAGTACTTC	CASSQMPGGYEQYF
.	.	TRBV5-1	14	TRBJ2-2	TGCGCCAGCAGCTTGGATTGGGCCACCGGGGAGCTGTTTTTT	CASSLDWATGELFF
.	.	TRBV7-2	15	TRBJ1-3	TGTGCCAGCGGAAAAGCGGGGAACTCTGGAAACACCATATATTTT	CASGKAGNSGNTIYF
.	.	TRBV5-1	13	TRBJ2-5	TGCGCCAGCAGCCCGGGGGTAGAAGAGACCCAGTACTTC	CASSPGVEETQYF
.	TRBD1	TRBV11-3	15	TRBJ2-2	TGTGCCAGCAGCTTAGGGGCAGGGGGAACCGGGGAGCTGTTTTTT	CASSLGAGGTGELFF
.	.	TRBV28	13	TRBJ1-5	TGTGCTACCCGGGACTCCATGAATCAGCCCCAGCATTTT	CATRDSMNQPQHF
.	.	TRBV12-3/TRBV12-4	12	TRBJ1-6	TGTGCCAGCAGCCGGGGCCATTCACCCCTCCACTTT	CASSRGHSPLHF
.	.	TRBV6-2/TRBV6-3	14	TRBJ2-5	TGTGCCAGCAGTTGGAGCGGGCAAGGAAAGACCCAGTACTTC	CASSWSGQGKTQYF
.	.	TRBV3-1/TRBV3-2	13	TRBJ2-7	TGTGCCAGCAGCCAGAGGGCAGTCTACGAGCAGTACTTC	CASSQRAVYEQYF
.	TRBD1	TRBV10-1	15	TRBJ2-3	TGCGCCAGCAGTGAGTCGCGGGACAGGGTAGATACGCAGTATTTT	CASSESRDRVDTQYF
.	.	TRBV9	14	TRBJ1-5	TGTGCCAGCAGCCCGCGGACGGCGGGGCAGCCCCAGCATTTT	CASSPRTAGQPQHF
.	TRBD2	TRBV5-8	16	TRBJ2-1	TGTGCCAGCAGCCCCCTAGCGGGAAGGTCCTACAATGAGCAGTTCTTC	CASSPLAGRSYNEQFF
.	.	TRBV6-2/TRBV6-3	17	TRBJ1-5	TGTGCCAGCAGTTACGCTACGGGGGAGAAGGACAATCAGCCCCAGCATTTT	CASSYATGEKDNQPQHF
.	.	TRBV2	14	TRBJ1-1	TGTGCCAGCAGTTTGCGGGGGGCAAACACTGAAGCTTTCTTT	CASSLRGANTEAFF
.	TRBD1	TRBV2	13	TRBJ1-1	TGTGCCAGCACCGGGACAGCGAACACTGAAGCTTTCTTT	CASTGTANTEAFF
.	.	TRBV14	16	TRBJ1-6	TGTGCCAGCAGCCAAGATCGGGGCAGGGATCATTCACCCCTCCACTTT	CASSQDRGRDHSPLHF
once	.	TRBV7-8	15	TRBJ1-4	TGTGCCAGCAGCCCCACGGGGGCAACTAATGAAAAACTGTTTTTT	CASSPTGATNEKLFF
.	TRBD2	TRBV11-3	15	TRBJ2-1	TGTGCCAGCAGCCCTCAGGGACTAGCGGAAAATGAGCAGTTCTTC	CASSPQGLAENEQFF
once	.	TRBV5-6	16	TRBJ2-7	TGTGCCAGCAGCTTTCCTCGAAGAGGGTCACTCTACGAGCAGTACTTC	CASSFPRRGSLYEQYF
.	TRBD2	TRBV6-2/TRBV6-3	15	TRBJ2-3	TGTGCCAGCAGCTCTGGGACTAGCGGCCCAGATACGCAGTATTTT	CASSSGTSGPDTQYF
.	.	TRBV5-4	15	TRBJ1-1	TGTGCCAGCAGCTTGGAGGGGACTCAGAACACTGAAGCTTTCTTT	CASSLEGTQNTEAFF
.	.	TRBV12-3/TRBV12-4	12	TRBJ1-1	TGTGCCAGCAGTTTGTTTGACACTGAAGCTTTCTTT	CASSLFDTEAFF
.	.	TRBV6-6	14	TRBJ1-2	TGTGCCAGCAGCCTAGAAGGGGGGGACTATGGCTACACCTTC	CASSLEGGDYGYTF
.	.	TRBV28	14	TRBJ1-6	TGTGCCAGCAGTCCCTCTAGGGGCAATTCACCCCTCCACTTT	CASSPSRGNSPLHF
.	.	TRBV10-1	12	TRBJ2-7	TGCGCCAGCAGTGACAGATACTACGAGCAGTACTTC	CASSDRYYEQYF
.	TRBD1	TRBV7-8	13	TRBJ1-1	TGTGCCAGCAGCTTTCAGGGGGAGACTGAAGCTTTCTTT	CASSFQGETEAFF
.	.	TRBV7-9	13	TRBJ2-7	TGTGCCAGCAGCTTCGCCAGGGACTACGAGCAGTACTTC	CASSFARDYEQYF
.	.	TRBV4-1	12	TRBJ1-2	TGCGCCAGCAGCCCTCCGGGACCGACGAATACCTTC	CASSPPGPTNTF
.	.	TRBV19	13	TRBJ1-2	TGTGCCAGTAATGGCAGGGTCTTGAATGGCTACACCTTC	CASNGRVLNGYTF